The rows below give T cell receptor beta chains drawn from one sample of a study of T cell responses to AZD1222 COVID-19 vaccine. Sequenced by immunoSEQ multiplex PCR; TCRdb stores in-frame clones only, minus some. The repertoire holds tens of thousands of clones, about 91% seen once, with less than 35% in the top ten. The sample consisted of peripheral blood, taken 28 days after the second AZD1222 dose. The receptors here all came from an adult who received the AZD1222 COVID-19 vaccine. Both conserved end residues are part of each CDR3. D genes are given only for firm matches. The listing skips clone size in some rows; elsewhere it reads once, few, many or a size class.

clone size: -
V gene: TRBV5-1
D gene: -
J gene: TRBJ2-3
CDR3 protein: CASSPFGSNTQYF
CDR3 DNA: TGCGCCAGCAGCCCGTTCGGGTCAAATACGCAGTATTTT

clone size: -
V gene: TRBV24-1
D gene: -
J gene: TRBJ2-2
CDR3 protein: CATSEYTGELFF
CDR3 DNA: TGTGCCACCAGTGAGTACACCGGGGAGCTGTTTTTT

clone size: -
V gene: TRBV27
D gene: TRBD1
J gene: TRBJ1-5
CDR3 protein: CASSNDRVYQPQHF
CDR3 DNA: TGTGCCAGCAGTAACGACAGGGTCTATCAGCCCCAGCATTTT

clone size: few
V gene: TRBV7-2
D gene: -
J gene: TRBJ2-2
CDR3 protein: CASSLPATGELFF
CDR3 DNA: TGTGCCAGCAGCTTACCGGCGACCGGGGAGCTGTTTTTT

clone size: few
V gene: TRBV6-2/TRBV6-3
D gene: -
J gene: TRBJ1-3
CDR3 protein: CASSYGPGQVDSGNTIYF
CDR3 DNA: TGTGCCAGCAGTTACGGACCGGGACAAGTGGACTCTGGAAACACCATATATTTT

clone size: -
V gene: TRBV27
D gene: -
J gene: TRBJ1-1
CDR3 protein: CASGRGNMNTEAFF
CDR3 DNA: TGTGCCAGCGGGCGGGGTAATATGAACACTGAAGCTTTCTTT

clone size: -
V gene: TRBV4-3
D gene: -
J gene: TRBJ2-2
CDR3 protein: CASSQGLPPGELFF
CDR3 DNA: TGCGCCAGCAGCCAAGGGTTACCGCCCGGGGAGCTGTTTTTT

clone size: -
V gene: TRBV19
D gene: TRBD1
J gene: TRBJ1-1
CDR3 protein: CASSPQGANTEAFF
CDR3 DNA: TGTGCCAGTAGTCCTCAGGGGGCTAACACTGAAGCTTTCTTT

clone size: -
V gene: TRBV9
D gene: TRBD2
J gene: TRBJ2-3
CDR3 protein: CASSSQTSRTDTQYF
CDR3 DNA: TGTGCCAGCAGCAGTCAGACTAGCCGCACAGATACGCAGTATTTT

clone size: once
V gene: TRBV5-1
D gene: -
J gene: TRBJ1-1
CDR3 protein: CASSLLLRSEAFF
CDR3 DNA: TGCGCCAGCAGCTTACTGCTACGGTCTGAAGCTTTCTTT

clone size: -
V gene: TRBV11-2
D gene: -
J gene: TRBJ1-2
CDR3 protein: CASSPLGYGYTF
CDR3 DNA: TGTGCCAGCAGCCCCCTTGGGTATGGCTACACCTTC

clone size: -
V gene: TRBV6-1
D gene: -
J gene: TRBJ1-4
CDR3 protein: CASSEPAEGYEKLFF
CDR3 DNA: TGTGCCAGCAGTGAACCGGCCGAGGGGTATGAAAAACTGTTTTTT

clone size: -
V gene: TRBV4-1
D gene: TRBD1
J gene: TRBJ2-7
CDR3 protein: CASSQLRTGAHEQYF
CDR3 DNA: TGCGCCAGCAGCCAACTTAGGACAGGGGCCCACGAGCAGTACTTC

clone size: -
V gene: TRBV9
D gene: -
J gene: TRBJ1-2
CDR3 protein: CASSVDGTGDYGYTF
CDR3 DNA: TGTGCCAGCAGCGTAGATGGGACCGGAGACTATGGCTACACCTTC

clone size: -
V gene: TRBV3-1/TRBV3-2
D gene: TRBD1
J gene: TRBJ2-3
CDR3 protein: CASSLRTGDDTQYF
CDR3 DNA: TGTGCCAGCAGTCTTCGGACAGGGGACGATACGCAGTATTTT

clone size: -
V gene: TRBV10-1
D gene: -
J gene: TRBJ1-1
CDR3 protein: CASSDESRPGAQGAFF
CDR3 DNA: TGCGCCAGCAGTGACGAATCACGCCCGGGGGCGCAGGGAGCTTTCTTT

clone size: -
V gene: TRBV6-5
D gene: TRBD1
J gene: TRBJ1-2
CDR3 protein: CASTPWDSSYGYTF
CDR3 DNA: TGTGCCAGCACCCCTTGGGACAGCTCATATGGCTACACCTTC

clone size: -
V gene: TRBV6-5
D gene: -
J gene: TRBJ2-5
CDR3 protein: CASSLPLATQETQYF
CDR3 DNA: TGTGCCAGCAGCCTGCCCCTAGCGACCCAAGAGACCCAGTACTTC

clone size: -
V gene: TRBV6-1
D gene: -
J gene: TRBJ1-4
CDR3 protein: CASSEPRGTNEKLFF
CDR3 DNA: TGTGCCAGCAGTGAACCCAGGGGTACTAATGAAAAACTGTTTTTT

clone size: -
V gene: TRBV3-1/TRBV3-2
D gene: -
J gene: TRBJ2-1
CDR3 protein: CASSQAGGNEQFF
CDR3 DNA: TGTGCCAGCAGCCAAGCCGGGGGTAATGAGCAGTTCTTC

clone size: -
V gene: TRBV2
D gene: -
J gene: TRBJ1-1
CDR3 protein: CASEGQLNTEAFF
CDR3 DNA: TGTGCCAGCGAAGGACAGTTGAACACTGAAGCTTTCTTT

clone size: -
V gene: TRBV29-1
D gene: -
J gene: TRBJ1-2
CDR3 protein: CSVPSQGIGYGYTF
CDR3 DNA: TGCAGCGTGCCAAGTCAAGGGATCGGCTATGGCTACACCTTC

clone size: -
V gene: TRBV27
D gene: TRBD1
J gene: TRBJ1-5
CDR3 protein: CASSGGQGDSQPQHF
CDR3 DNA: TGTGCCAGCAGTGGCGGACAGGGTGACAGTCAGCCCCAGCATTTT

clone size: -
V gene: TRBV3-1/TRBV3-2
D gene: -
J gene: TRBJ2-6
CDR3 protein: CASSQDAGAPVLTF
CDR3 DNA: TGTGCCAGCAGCCAAGATGCAGGGGCCCCCGTCCTGACTTTC

clone size: -
V gene: TRBV24-1
D gene: TRBD1
J gene: TRBJ2-2
CDR3 protein: CATSDFYGQGANTGELFF
CDR3 DNA: TGTGCCACCAGTGATTTCTATGGACAGGGGGCGAACACCGGGGAGCTGTTTTTT

clone size: once
V gene: TRBV28
D gene: -
J gene: TRBJ1-2
CDR3 protein: CASSSPGRGKYGYTF
CDR3 DNA: TGTGCCAGCAGTTCCCCTGGGAGAGGGAAATATGGCTACACCTTC

clone size: -
V gene: TRBV19
D gene: -
J gene: TRBJ1-5
CDR3 protein: CASTALWGNQPQHF
CDR3 DNA: TGTGCCAGTACGGCCCTTTGGGGCAATCAGCCCCAGCATTTT

clone size: once
V gene: TRBV30
D gene: TRBD1
J gene: TRBJ1-1
CDR3 protein: CAWSFRGPGEAFF
CDR3 DNA: TGTGCCTGGAGTTTCAGGGGGCCGGGGGAAGCTTTCTTT

clone size: -
V gene: TRBV12-2
D gene: -
J gene: TRBJ2-1
CDR3 protein: CASRPRPSGGRNEQFF
CDR3 DNA: TGTGCAAGTCGCCCCAGGCCTTCAGGGGGCAGAAATGAGCAGTTCTTC

clone size: -
V gene: TRBV7-9
D gene: TRBD2
J gene: TRBJ2-3
CDR3 protein: CASSTGTSGRTDTQYF
CDR3 DNA: TGTGCCAGCAGCACAGGGACTAGCGGGAGAACCGATACGCAGTATTTT

clone size: -
V gene: TRBV5-1
D gene: -
J gene: TRBJ1-4
CDR3 protein: CASSLGGAATNEKLFF
CDR3 DNA: TGCGCCAGCAGCTTGGGGGGAGCGGCAACTAATGAAAAACTGTTTTTT

clone size: -
V gene: TRBV6-4
D gene: -
J gene: TRBJ1-5
CDR3 protein: CASSDLEQGTLSNQPQHF
CDR3 DNA: TGTGCCAGCAGTGACCTCGAGCAGGGGACTCTTAGCAATCAGCCCCAGCATTTT

clone size: -
V gene: TRBV28
D gene: -
J gene: TRBJ2-2
CDR3 protein: CAMYWGRTNTGELFF
CDR3 DNA: TGTGCCATGTATTGGGGCAGGACAAACACCGGGGAGCTGTTTTTT

clone size: few
V gene: TRBV5-5
D gene: -
J gene: TRBJ2-7
CDR3 protein: CASSPSSGTTYEQYF
CDR3 DNA: TGTGCCAGCAGCCCTTCTTCCGGGACAACCTACGAGCAGTACTTC

clone size: -
V gene: TRBV28
D gene: -
J gene: TRBJ1-1
CDR3 protein: CASREDGNTEAFF
CDR3 DNA: TGTGCCAGCAGAGAGGACGGAAACACTGAAGCTTTCTTT

clone size: once
V gene: TRBV6-5
D gene: -
J gene: TRBJ2-2
CDR3 protein: CASSYALASGELFF
CDR3 DNA: TGTGCCAGCAGTTACGCGCTAGCCTCCGGGGAGCTGTTTTTT

clone size: -
V gene: TRBV12-5
D gene: TRBD2
J gene: TRBJ2-5
CDR3 protein: CASGFGGRAAGGETQYF
CDR3 DNA: TGTGCTAGTGGTTTTGGCGGGAGAGCCGCGGGGGGAGAGACCCAGTACTTC

clone size: -
V gene: TRBV11-2
D gene: -
J gene: TRBJ2-2
CDR3 protein: CASSLGTGELFF
CDR3 DNA: TGTGCCAGCAGCTTAGGTACCGGGGAGCTGTTTTTT

clone size: -
V gene: TRBV7-2
D gene: TRBD2
J gene: TRBJ2-1
CDR3 protein: CASSSPASGINEQFF
CDR3 DNA: TGTGCCAGCAGCTCACCGGCTAGCGGGATCAATGAGCAGTTCTTC

clone size: -
V gene: TRBV2
D gene: -
J gene: TRBJ1-5
CDR3 protein: CASQAGGQPQHF
CDR3 DNA: TGTGCCAGTCAGGCGGGGGGTCAGCCCCAGCATTTT

clone size: -
V gene: TRBV7-2
D gene: -
J gene: TRBJ1-4
CDR3 protein: CASSSRGKLFF
CDR3 DNA: TGTGCCAGCAGCTCCCGAGGAAAACTGTTTTTT

clone size: -
V gene: TRBV2
D gene: TRBD1
J gene: TRBJ2-3
CDR3 protein: CASRLGQGTDTQYF
CDR3 DNA: TGTGCCAGCAGACTCGGACAGGGCACAGATACGCAGTATTTT

clone size: -
V gene: TRBV28
D gene: TRBD2
J gene: TRBJ2-1
CDR3 protein: CASRTLSGMGYNEQFF
CDR3 DNA: TGTGCCAGCAGGACCCTCAGCGGGATGGGCTACAATGAGCAGTTCTTC

clone size: -
V gene: TRBV28
D gene: -
J gene: TRBJ2-1
CDR3 protein: CASSLRGGNNEQFF
CDR3 DNA: TGTGCCAGCAGTTTACGGGGCGGGAACAATGAGCAGTTCTTC

clone size: -
V gene: TRBV5-1
D gene: TRBD1
J gene: TRBJ2-1
CDR3 protein: CASSSGTGSYNEQFF
CDR3 DNA: TGCGCCAGCAGCTCCGGGACAGGGAGCTACAATGAGCAGTTCTTC

clone size: few
V gene: TRBV15
D gene: -
J gene: TRBJ2-5
CDR3 protein: CATSNQETQYF
CDR3 DNA: TGTGCCACCAGCAACCAAGAGACCCAGTACTTC

clone size: once
V gene: TRBV10-3
D gene: -
J gene: TRBJ2-2
CDR3 protein: CAISDSRPGPGELFF
CDR3 DNA: TGTGCCATCAGTGATTCTAGACCGGGGCCCGGGGAGCTGTTTTTT

clone size: -
V gene: TRBV5-1
D gene: TRBD2
J gene: TRBJ2-7
CDR3 protein: CASSLTGTSASYEQYF
CDR3 DNA: TGCGCCAGCAGCTTAACCGGGACTAGCGCTTCCTACGAGCAGTACTTC

clone size: -
V gene: TRBV9
D gene: TRBD1
J gene: TRBJ2-1
CDR3 protein: CASSVTGTGGDEQFF
CDR3 DNA: TGTGCCAGCAGCGTTACCGGGACAGGGGGCGATGAGCAGTTCTTC

clone size: -
V gene: TRBV7-2
D gene: -
J gene: TRBJ1-5
CDR3 protein: CASSLMEGNQPQHF
CDR3 DNA: TGTGCCAGCAGCTTAATGGAGGGGAATCAGCCCCAGCATTTT

clone size: -
V gene: TRBV28
D gene: -
J gene: TRBJ1-2
CDR3 protein: CASSSDYGYTF
CDR3 DNA: TGTGCCAGCAGTTCCGACTATGGCTACACCTTC